This T cell receptor beta chain appears in the sequencing data of a study of cytomegalovirus exposure and HLA in healthy donors. PCR involved 60 Vbeta and 13 Jbeta primers. The method was immunoSEQ multiplex PCR; TCRdb's version includes in-frame clones alone and lacks a portion of them. The sample holds some 60,000 clones, about four fifths seen once. The CDR3 extends over 15 amino acids. V was cut by 4 bases and J by 2 bases, with 14 bases left in between. Germline CDR1 is SNHLY and CDR2 is FYNNEI. The sequenced material came from PBMCs. The chain is built from TRBV2 and TRBJ1-2, with D tentatively TRBD1 (6 bases). The receptor's source is a woman in her twenties or thirties in good health and CMV-seronegative. The CDR3 here is CASSASRTANYGYTF. The CDR3 region has the DNA TGTGCCAGCAGTGCTTCCCGGACAGCGAACTATGGCTACACCTTC.